This T cell receptor beta chain was recovered during a study of control samples from healthy donors and cancer patients. This table comes from immunoSEQ multiplex PCR, and its TCRdb copy is limited to in-frame clones, with some not included. The table lists around 120,000 clones, roughly 87% of them singletons. Trimming at V came to 9 bases and at J to 8 bases, leaving 11 bases not matched to a gene. The CDR3 is 15 residues long. Germline CDR1 LNHDA, CDR2 SQIVND (reference sequence). Material: blood. The genes are TRBV19 and TRBJ2-1; 12 positions match TRBD2. The receptor was isolated from a man aged 40-55 years in good health. DNA for the CDR3: TGTGCCAGCCGGAGGACTAGCGGGGCGGGGTATGAGCAGTTCTTC. This encodes CASRRTSGAGYEQFF. Looking up the rest from reference TRBV19 and TRBJ2-1 gives the full variable domain: DGGITQSPKYLFRKEGQNVTLSCEQNLNHDAMYWYRQDPGQGLRLIYYSQIVNDFQKGDIAEGYSVSREKKESFPLTVTSAQKNPTAFYLCASRRTSGAGYEQFFGPGTRLTVL.